The 25 T cell receptor beta chains below were found in one sample sequenced in a study of T cells after yellow fever vaccination. TCRdb passed the 5' RACE reads through MiXCR, listing each CDR3 protein once. The data contain about 260,000 distinct CDR3 sequences, 10% to 15% of them singletons. The sequences come from CD4+ T cells sorted from PBMCs, collected 45 days after the yellow fever booster vaccination. These receptors all come from a man under 40 who received the YFV17D yellow fever vaccine.

The rearrangement joins TRBV11-2 to TRBJ2-3; 12 bases agree with TRBD2. The junction had 6 bases not matched to a gene; V was cut back by 5 bases and J by 3 bases. The CDR3 has 16 amino acids. Looked up from germline, CDR1 is SGHAT and CDR2 is FQNNGV. The CDR3 bases are TGTGCCAGCAGCAGCTCGACTAGCGGGAGAACAGATACGCAGTATTTT. This encodes CASSSSTSGRTDTQYF.

V gene TRBV7-3 combines with J gene TRBJ2-1, with D tentatively TRBD2 (6 bases). CDR1 and CDR2 (germline): SGHTA, FQGTGA. Trimming took 2 bases from V and 4 from J, leaving 9 bases between them. The CDR3 is 14 amino acids. CDR3 sequence (DNA): TGTGCCAGCAGCTTATCACGGGAGTACAATGAGCAGTTCTTC. Amino acid sequence: CASSLSREYNEQFF. Full variable domain (remainder filled in from reference TRBV7-3 and TRBJ2-1): GAGVSQTPSNKVTEKGKYVELRCDPISGHTALYWYRQSLGQGPEFLIYFQGTGAADDSGLPNDRFFAVRPEGSVSTLKIQRTERGDSAVYLCASSLSREYNEQFFGPGTRLTVL.

The CDR3 is CASSSPDPKVYF. DNA of the CDR3: TGCGCCAGCAGCTCCCCCGACCCAAAGGTTTACTTC. The V and J genes are TRBV5-1 and TRBJ2-7; D is undetermined. Germline V gene data show CDR1 as SGHRS and CDR2 as YFSETQ. There are 12 residues in the CDR3. Trimming stripped 3 bases from V and 13 bases from J, with 17 bases between.

This clonotype was recorded a few times. V usage is TRBV7-2 and J usage is TRBJ2-3; 10 nucleotides agree with TRBD2. The ends lost 5 bases at V and 6 bases at J; junction bases unmatched: 5. CDR1 and CDR2 from the germline V gene are SGHTA and FQGNSA. There are 14 residues in the CDR3. The CDR3 coding sequence is TGTGCCAGCAGCCTACAGCGGGGGGGGGATACGCAGTATTTT. Amino acid sequence: CASSLQRGGDTQYF.

This rearrangement joins TRBV4-3 to TRBJ2-2, with 8 nucleotides matching TRBD2. The V and J ends lost 0 bases and 1 base, in that order; junction bases with no gene match: 1. The CDR3 spans 16 residues. Germline CDR1 and CDR2: LGHNA and YSLEER. In nucleotides, the CDR3 is TGCGCCAGCAGCCAAGAAAGCGGGAGGAACACCGGGGAGCTGTTTTTT. Translation: CASSQESGRNTGELFF.

This clonotype was detected once. This chain links TRBV7-2 with TRBJ2-7; D is ambiguous. Germline-derived CDR1 and CDR2 are SGHTA and FQGNSA. V was shortened by 5 bases and J by 12 bases, with 20 bases between the two germline ends. The CDR3 length is 13 residues. The CDR3 coding sequence is TGTGCCAGCAGCCAAGCTCGGAGACAACAACCGTACTTC. Translation gives CASSQARRQQPYF.

This clonotype was seen a handful of times. The V gene is TRBV2, the J gene TRBJ2-1; 14 bases fit TRBD2. Germline CDR1 is SNHLY and CDR2 is FYNNEI. The J segment lost 8 bases and the V segment lost 9 bases, leaving 3 bases of the junction unmatched. The CDR3 spans 13 residues. The CDR3 DNA is TGTGCCAGGCGACTAGCGGGAGGGGATGAGCAGTTCTTC. Translated: CARRLAGGDEQFF.

This clonotype has only a few counts. The chain uses TRBV7-9 and TRBJ2-1; D unresolved. Between the trimmed V and J ends, which lost 5 bases and 5 bases, there was a span of 7 bases. Germline V CDR1 and CDR2: SEHNR, FQNEAQ (reference sequence). There are 12 residues in the CDR3. The CDR3: CASSKQNNEQFF. The DNA for the CDR3 is TGTGCCAGCAGCAAACAGAACAATGAGCAGTTCTTC.

This clonotype was detected a few times. The chain combines TRBV29-1 with TRBJ1-4, with unresolved D. The V and J ends lost 2 bases and 8 bases respectively, with 12 bases between them. Germline loops: CDR1 SQVTM, CDR2 ANQGSEA. This CDR3 has 13 residues. The CDR3: CSVELPGREKLFF. The CDR3 bases are TGCAGCGTTGAACTACCCGGAAGGGAAAAACTGTTTTTT. The variable domain in full, completed from reference TRBV29-1 and TRBJ1-4, reads SAVISQKPSRDICQRGTSLTIQCQVDSQVTMMFWYRQQPGQSLTLIATANQGSEATYESGFVIDKFPISRPNLTFSTLTVSNMSPEDSSIYLCSVELPGREKLFFGSGTQLSVL.

This clonotype has more than one count but fewer than ten. This rearrangement joins TRBV12-3 or TRBV12-4 to TRBJ2-7; a possible D gene is TRBD1 (6 bases). The CDR3 extends over 12 amino acids. The V gene lost 6 bases and the J gene lost 4 bases, with 10 bases spanning the gap. CDR3: CASRYRDYEQYF. CDR3 nucleotides: TGTGCCAGCAGGTACAGGGATTACGAGCAGTACTTC.

For the CDR3, the DNA is TGCAGCGTTGTTGTCAGCTCCTACGAGCAGTACTTC. Translation: CSVVVSSYEQYF. The chain recombines TRBV29-1 with TRBJ2-7, with D unclear. Germline CDR1 reads SQVTM; CDR2 reads ANQGSEA. Trimming shortened V by 4 bases and J by 0 bases, and 7 bases separated the two germline ends. The CDR3 length is 12 residues.

In this sample, this clonotype turned up many times. This sequence joins TRBV18 and TRBJ2-7; no firm D call. CDR3 length equals 11 residues. Trimming shortened V by 2 bases and J by 6 bases, and 5 bases separated the two germline ends. Germline V gene lookup returns CDR1 KGHSH and CDR2 LQKENI. The CDR3 bases are TGTGCCAGCTCACCAGAACGCGAGCAGTACTTC. Protein product: CASSPEREQYF.

This clonotype was detected only a few times. The CDR3 DNA is TGTGCCAGCAGAACCGCGGGGGTAAGCTCCTACAATGAGCAGTTCTTC. Residues: CASRTAGVSSYNEQFF. The chain joins TRBV6-1 to TRBJ2-1, with 7 bases matching TRBD2. Germline values: CDR1 MNHNS, CDR2 SASEGT. V trimming: 6 bases; J trimming: 0 bases; junction bases outside the gene matches: 8. CDR3 length: 16 amino acids.

This clonotype was counted between two and nine times. This chain links TRBV20-1 with TRBJ1-1; D not resolved. Germline V gives CDR1 DFQATT, CDR2 SNEGSKA (reference sequence). The ends were cut back, 3 bases at V and 4 bases at J, with 9 bases in the middle. The CDR3 length is 12 residues. The CDR3 nucleotides are TGCAGTGCTAGTCATGGCGGCACTGAAGCTTTCTTT. It specifies CSASHGGTEAFF.

This clonotype turned up a few times. The genes are TRBV3-1 and TRBJ1-1; D ambiguous. Between the trimmed V and J ends, which lost 1 base and 2 bases, there was a span of 8 bases. Germline-derived CDR1 and CDR2 are LGHDT and YNNKEL (reference sequence). The CDR3 runs to 14 residues. The CDR3 is CASSQAGVNTEAFF. For the CDR3, the DNA is TGTGCCAGCAGCCAAGCAGGTGTCAACACTGAAGCTTTCTTT. Filled out from reference TRBV3-1 and TRBJ1-1, the complete variable domain reads DTAVSQTPKYLVTQMGNDKSIKCEQNLGHDTMYWYKQDSKKFLKIMFSYNNKELIINETVPNRFSPKSPDKAHLNLHINSLELGDSAVYFCASSQAGVNTEAFFGQGTRLTVV.

The chain employs TRBV6-5 and TRBJ2-5; TRBD2 might be the D (5 bases). CDR1 and CDR2 from the germline V gene are MNHEY and SVGAGI. With 0 bases removed from V and 1 base from J, the gap between germline ends came to 6 bases. CDR3 size: 14 residues. DNA for the CDR3: TGTGCCAGCAGTTACTCGAGGGTCCAAGAGACCCAGTACTTC. It translates to CASSYSRVQETQYF.

The chain couples TRBV7-9 to TRBJ2-5; D is unclear. The CDR3 runs to 15 residues. V was clipped by 4 bases and J by 5 bases, with 17 bases between them. The germline V gene encodes CDR1 SEHNR and CDR2 FQNEAQ (reference sequence). CDR3 amino acids: CASSSLMIGGETQYF. In DNA form, the CDR3 reads TGTGCCAGCAGCTCCCTCATGATTGGCGGTGAGACCCAGTACTTC.

This clonotype was observed a few times. The gene calls are TRBV7-8 and TRBJ2-5; 9 positions match TRBD1. Germline assignment: CDR1 SGHVS and CDR2 FQNEAQ. The CDR3 is 15 amino acids. Losses at the gene ends were 4 bases for V and 4 bases for J; bases not matched to a gene: 7. The chain's CDR3 is CASSSPRTGAETQYF. The CDR3 DNA follows: TGTGCCAGCAGCTCGCCCCGGACAGGGGCAGAGACCCAGTACTTC.

The rearrangement links TRBV5-1 to TRBJ1-1; tentative D call: TRBD1 (5 bases). Germline assignment: CDR1 SGHRS and CDR2 YFSETQ. This CDR3 is 15 amino acids long. V dropped 0 bases and J dropped 3 bases, with 12 bases sitting between them. The CDR3 loop is CASSLASGRDTEAFF. The CDR3 DNA reads as TGCGCCAGCAGCTTGGCGTCAGGGAGGGACACTGAAGCTTTCTTT. Filled out from reference TRBV5-1 and TRBJ1-1, the complete variable domain reads KAGVTQTPRYLIKTRGQQVTLSCSPISGHRSVSWYQQTPGQGLQFLFEYFSETQRNKGNFPGRFSGRQFSNSRSEMNVSTLELGDSALYLCASSLASGRDTEAFFGQGTRLTVV.

This clonotype has more than one count but fewer than ten. The V call is TRBV7-6, the J call TRBJ2-2; no clear D gene. CDR1 SGHVS and CDR2 FNYEAQ come from the germline V gene. With 5 bases removed from V and 1 base from J, the gap between germline ends came to 8 bases. The CDR3 consists of 14 residues. The CDR3 here is CASSLYGNTGELFF. The CDR3 DNA reads as TGTGCCAGCAGCCTTTATGGGAACACCGGGGAGCTGTTTTTT.

This clonotype showed up just a few times. The chain combines TRBV7-8 with TRBJ2-1; 8 nucleotides line up with TRBD2. V trimming: 2 bases; J trimming: 3 bases; junction bases outside the gene matches: 6. Germline CDR1 reads SGHVS; CDR2 reads FQNEAQ. The CDR3 consists of 16 residues. The CDR3 here is CASSLTLAGFYNEQFF. Here the CDR3 DNA reads TGTGCCAGCAGCTTAACTCTAGCGGGCTTCTACAATGAGCAGTTCTTC.

This clonotype was observed a handful of times. The rearrangement links TRBV20-1 to TRBJ2-5; D not certain. V lost 7 bases, J lost 7 bases, and 19 bases lay in between. The CDR3 contains 13 residues. Germline CDR1 is DFQATT and CDR2 is SNEGSKA (reference sequence). For the CDR3, the DNA is TGCAGTGTCCCCCCTCTTGTGGGTTTGACCCAGTACTTC. Its translation: CSVPPLVGLTQYF.

CDR3: CASSLDRDWSYFF. The CDR3 nucleotides are TGTGCCAGCAGCCTTGACCGGGACTGGAGCTATTTCTTC. This chain joins TRBV6-2 or TRBV6-3 and TRBJ2-1; TRBD2 is a possible D gene (6 bases). Germline-derived CDR1 and CDR2 are MNHEY and SVGEGT. V lost 6 bases to trimming and J lost 16 bases, with 22 bases between them. This CDR3 is built from 13 residues.

The V and J genes are TRBV14 and TRBJ2-1, with D possibly TRBD2 on 5 matching bases. Germline assignment: CDR1 SGHDN and CDR2 FVKESK. There are 14 residues in the CDR3. V dropped 0 bases and J dropped 7 bases, with 10 bases sitting between them. The CDR3 is CASSQEGVVNEQFF. CDR3 DNA sequence: TGTGCCAGCAGCCAAGAGGGAGTCGTGAATGAGCAGTTCTTC.

V gene TRBV30 combines with J gene TRBJ2-3, with a weak D call TRBD2 (5 bases). This CDR3 is built from 15 residues. From germline, CDR1 is GTSNPN and CDR2 SVGIG (reference sequence). The V gene lost 6 bases and the J gene lost 4 bases, with 20 bases spanning the gap. The CDR3 spells CACKPGLGMSDTQYF. As DNA, the CDR3 is TGTGCCTGTAAACCTGGACTTGGGATGTCAGATACGCAGTATTTT. The whole variable domain, filled in from reference TRBV30 and TRBJ2-3, reads SQTIHQWPATLVQPVGSPLSLECTVEGTSNPNLYWYRQAAGRGLQLLFYSVGIGQISSEVPQNLSASRPQDRQFILSSKKLLLSDSGFYLCACKPGLGMSDTQYFGPGTRLTVL.